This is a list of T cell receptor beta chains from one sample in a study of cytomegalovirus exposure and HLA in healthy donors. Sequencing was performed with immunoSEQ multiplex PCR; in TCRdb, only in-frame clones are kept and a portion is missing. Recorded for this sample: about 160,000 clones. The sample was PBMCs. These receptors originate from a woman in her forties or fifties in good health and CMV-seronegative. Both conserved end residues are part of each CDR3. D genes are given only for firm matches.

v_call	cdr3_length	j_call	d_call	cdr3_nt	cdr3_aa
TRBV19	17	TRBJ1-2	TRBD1	TGTGCCAGTAGTCCCCACCCCATCGGACAGGGAAACTATGGCTACACCTTC	CASSPHPIGQGNYGYTF
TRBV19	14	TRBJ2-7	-	TGTGCCAGTAGTTCCACCTCCCTGGACAGCGAGCAGTACTTC	CASSSTSLDSEQYF
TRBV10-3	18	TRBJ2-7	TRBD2	TGTGCCATCAGGGCGGGGACTAGCGGGAGAGGTGGGACCTACGAGCAGTACTTC	CAIRAGTSGRGGTYEQYF
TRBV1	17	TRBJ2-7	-	TGCACCAGCAGCCGACAGACTAGCGGGGCCCCCTCCTACGAGCAGTACTTC	CTSSRQTSGAPSYEQYF
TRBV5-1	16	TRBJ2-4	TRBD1	TGCGCCAGCAGCACATGGACAGGGTCCCCGGGGAGCATTCAGTACTTC	CASSTWTGSPGSIQYF
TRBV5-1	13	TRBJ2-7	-	TGCGCCAGCAGCCCTCTCAGTTCCTACGAGCAGTACTTC	CASSPLSSYEQYF
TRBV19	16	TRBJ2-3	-	TGTGCCAGTGAAGTATTTCCGAGCGGAAGCACAGATACGCAGTATTTT	CASEVFPSGSTDTQYF
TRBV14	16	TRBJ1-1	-	TGTGCCAGCAGCCAAGAAGTGCCCAGGGGTTACACTGAAGCTTTCTTT	CASSQEVPRGYTEAFF
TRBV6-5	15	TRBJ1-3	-	TGTGCCAGCAGGCCTACAGGAATCTCTGGAAACACCATATATTTT	CASRPTGISGNTIYF
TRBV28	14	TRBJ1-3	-	TGTGCCAGCAGTTTTCACAACTCTGGAAACACCATATATTTT	CASSFHNSGNTIYF
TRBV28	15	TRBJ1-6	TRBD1	TGTGCCAGCAGTTCCCTGGACAGGGGGGATTCACCCCTCCACTTT	CASSSLDRGDSPLHF
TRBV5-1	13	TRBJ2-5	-	TGCGCCAGCAGCTTATATCGGGAAGAGACCCAGTACTTC	CASSLYREETQYF
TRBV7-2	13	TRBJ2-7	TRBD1	TGTGCCAGCAGCTTAACAGGGGAATACGAGCAGTACTTC	CASSLTGEYEQYF
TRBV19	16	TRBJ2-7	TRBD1	TGTGCCAGTAGTACCCCTGGACAGGGGGCCTCCTACGAGCAGTACTTC	CASSTPGQGASYEQYF
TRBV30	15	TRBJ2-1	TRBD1	TGTGCCTGGAGAGGGGACAGATTCTCCTACAATGAGCAGTTCTTC	CAWRGDRFSYNEQFF
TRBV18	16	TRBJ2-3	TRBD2	TGTGCCAGCTCACCCCCCGGGACTACAATAACGGATACGCAGTATTTT	CASSPPGTTITDTQYF
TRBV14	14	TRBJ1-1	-	TGTGCCAGCAGCCTAAGGTCGGGGTACACTGAAGCTTTCTTT	CASSLRSGYTEAFF
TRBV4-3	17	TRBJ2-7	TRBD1	TGCGCCAGCAGCCAAGACCGGACAGGTTCCTTCTCCTACGAGCAGTACTTC	CASSQDRTGSFSYEQYF
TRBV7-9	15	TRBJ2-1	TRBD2	TGTGCCAGCAGCACCCGACTAGCGGGCATAGATGAGCAGTTCTTC	CASSTRLAGIDEQFF
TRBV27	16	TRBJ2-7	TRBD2	TGTGCCAGCAGAGGACTAGCGGGGGGCCTCACCTACGAGCAGTACTTC	CASRGLAGGLTYEQYF
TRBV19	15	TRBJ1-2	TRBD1	TGTGCCAGTAGTATGGGGACAGGATTTGACTATGGCTACACCTTC	CASSMGTGFDYGYTF
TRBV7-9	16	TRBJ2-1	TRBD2	TGTGCCAGCAGCTTAGCTAGCGGGAGAAGGTACAATGAGCAGTTCTTC	CASSLASGRRYNEQFF
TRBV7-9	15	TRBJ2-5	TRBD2	TGTGCCAGCAGCTTAGTACGGGGAGGGAGGGAGACCCAGTACTTC	CASSLVRGGRETQYF
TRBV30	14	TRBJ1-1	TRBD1	TGTGCCTGGGATCCGGGACAGGGCTTCGCTGAAGCTTTCTTT	CAWDPGQGFAEAFF
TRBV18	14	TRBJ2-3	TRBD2	TGTGCCAGCTCATCTAGCGGGGGAAGAGATACGCAGTATTTT	CASSSSGGRDTQYF
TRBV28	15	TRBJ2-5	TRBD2	TGTGCCAGCACCTCCGCGTGGGGGGGAGTAGAGACCCAGTACTTC	CASTSAWGGVETQYF
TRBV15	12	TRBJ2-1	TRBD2	TGTGCCACCAGCAGACGGACTAGGGAGCAGTTCTTC	CATSRRTREQFF
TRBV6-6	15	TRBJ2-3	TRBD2	TGTGCCAGCAGTGACGGACTAGCGGGAGTGGATACGCAGTATTTT	CASSDGLAGVDTQYF
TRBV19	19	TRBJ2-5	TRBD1	TGTGCCAGTAGATCCACACCCAACAGGGGCCGTCTCGACCAAGAGACCCAGTACTTC	CASRSTPNRGRLDQETQYF
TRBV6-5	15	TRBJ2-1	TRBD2	TGTGCCAGCAGTCTGGGACTAGCGGGAGCCAATGAGCAGTTCTTC	CASSLGLAGANEQFF
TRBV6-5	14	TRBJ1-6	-	TGTGCCAGCAGACAGGGCTTAAATAATTCACCCCTCCACTTT	CASRQGLNNSPLHF
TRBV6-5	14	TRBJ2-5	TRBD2	TGTGCCAGCAGTTACCGTAGCGGGGTTGAGACCCAGTACTTC	CASSYRSGVETQYF
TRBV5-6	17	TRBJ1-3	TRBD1	TGTGCCAGCAGCATACGATCGACAGGGACTTCTGGAAACACCATATATTTT	CASSIRSTGTSGNTIYF
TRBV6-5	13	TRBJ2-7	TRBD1	TGTGCCAGCAGACCAGGGGGCTCCTACGAGCAGTACTTC	CASRPGGSYEQYF
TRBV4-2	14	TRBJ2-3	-	TGTGCCAGCAGCCGTATAGGAGATGAGGATACGCAGTATTTT	CASSRIGDEDTQYF
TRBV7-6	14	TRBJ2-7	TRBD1	TGTGCCAGCAGCTTAATGGGACAGTCCTACGAGCAGTACTTC	CASSLMGQSYEQYF
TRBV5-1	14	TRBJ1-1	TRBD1	TGCGCCAGCAGCCTAGACAGGGTGGGGACTGAAGCTTTCTTT	CASSLDRVGTEAFF
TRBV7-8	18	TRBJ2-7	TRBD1	TGTGCCAGCACCCGAAGGGACAGGGGGCTCGGCGGAACCTACGAGCAGTACTTC	CASTRRDRGLGGTYEQYF
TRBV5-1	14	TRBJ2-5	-	TGCGCCAGCAGGTCAGGGCAGGGCCAAGAGACCCAGTACTTC	CASRSGQGQETQYF
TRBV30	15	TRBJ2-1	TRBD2	TGTGCCTGGGGATACCACGGGGGGACCTACAATGAGCAGTTCTTC	CAWGYHGGTYNEQFF
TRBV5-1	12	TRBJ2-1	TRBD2	TGCGCCAGCAGCGGGGGGGGGATTGAGCAGTTCTTC	CASSGGGIEQFF
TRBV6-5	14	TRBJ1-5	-	TGTGCCAGCAGTGAGCAGGACAAAATGCAGCCCCAGCATTTT	CASSEQDKMQPQHF
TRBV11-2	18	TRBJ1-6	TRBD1	TGTGCCAGCAGCTTAGAGACAGGGGGCCGCTCCTATAATTCACCCCTCCACTTT	CASSLETGGRSYNSPLHF
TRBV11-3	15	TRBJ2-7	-	TGTGCCAGCAGCTTAGATGGAGGGGGCTGGAGCGAGCAGTACTTC	CASSLDGGGWSEQYF
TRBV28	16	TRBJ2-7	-	TGTGCCAGCAGCCCGCTGAAGGAGGGAAGAGTCTACGAGCAGTACTTC	CASSPLKEGRVYEQYF
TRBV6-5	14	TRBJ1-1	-	TGTGCCAGCAGTCGTCGGACAGAGAACACTGAAGCTTTCTTT	CASSRRTENTEAFF
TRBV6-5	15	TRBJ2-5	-	TGTGCCAGCAGTTACTCTCCTAGCGCTCCTGAGACCCAGTACTTC	CASSYSPSAPETQYF
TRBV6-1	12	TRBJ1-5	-	TGTGCCAGCAGTGATGGCGGACAGCCCCAGCATTTT	CASSDGGQPQHF
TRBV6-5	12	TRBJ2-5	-	TGTGCCAGCAGACCGGGACACGAGACCCAGTACTTC	CASRPGHETQYF
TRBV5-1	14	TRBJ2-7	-	TGCGCCAGCAGCGGCGGGACGGTTCCCTACGAGCAGTACTTC	CASSGGTVPYEQYF
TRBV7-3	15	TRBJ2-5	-	TGTGCCAGCAGCTTAACGGGCGAGTACCAAGAGACCCAGTACTTC	CASSLTGEYQETQYF
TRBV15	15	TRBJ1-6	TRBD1	TGTGCCACCAGCGCCCGGACAGGGGACAATTCACCCCTCCACTTT	CATSARTGDNSPLHF
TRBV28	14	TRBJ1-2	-	TGTGCCAGCAGTTCGCCGGGACTCCTTTATGGCTACACCTTC	CASSSPGLLYGYTF